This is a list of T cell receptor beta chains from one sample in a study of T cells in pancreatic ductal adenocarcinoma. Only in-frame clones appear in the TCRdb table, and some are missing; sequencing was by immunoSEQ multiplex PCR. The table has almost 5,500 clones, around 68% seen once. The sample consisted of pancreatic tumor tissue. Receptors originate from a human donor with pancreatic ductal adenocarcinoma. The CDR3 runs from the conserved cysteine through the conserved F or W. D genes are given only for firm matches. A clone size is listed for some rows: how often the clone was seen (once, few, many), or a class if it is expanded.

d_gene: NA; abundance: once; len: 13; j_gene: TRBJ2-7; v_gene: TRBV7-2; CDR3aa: CASSLNGVYEQYF; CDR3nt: TGTGCCAGCAGCCTAAATGGTGTGTACGAGCAGTACTTC
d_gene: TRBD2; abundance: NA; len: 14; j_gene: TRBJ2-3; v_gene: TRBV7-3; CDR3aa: CASSLTTSGGDVNF; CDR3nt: TGTGCCAGCAGCTTAACGACTAGCGGGGGGGATGTGAATTTT
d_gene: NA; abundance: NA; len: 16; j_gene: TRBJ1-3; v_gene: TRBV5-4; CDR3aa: CASSLDGGKGGHTIYF; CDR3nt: TGTGCCAGCAGCTTGGATGGTGGAAAGGGAGGTCACACCATATATTTT
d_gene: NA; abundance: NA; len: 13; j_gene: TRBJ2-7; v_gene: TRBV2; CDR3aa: CASSAARGYEQYF; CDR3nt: TGTGCCAGCAGTGCAGCGCGGGGCTACGAGCAGTACTTC
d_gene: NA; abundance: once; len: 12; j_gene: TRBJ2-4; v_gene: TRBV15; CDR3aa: CATSRDSGVTYF; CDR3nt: TGTGCCACCAGCAGAGATTCAGGGGTGACGTACTTC
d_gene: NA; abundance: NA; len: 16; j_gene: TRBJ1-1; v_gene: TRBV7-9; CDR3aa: CASSLGSGSGQGQGFF; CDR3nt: TGTGCCAGCAGCTTAGGCTCGGGCTCCGGTCAAGGTCAGGGTTTCTTT
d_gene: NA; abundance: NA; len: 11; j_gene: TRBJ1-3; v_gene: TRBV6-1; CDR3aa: CASSDYGTIYF; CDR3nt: TGTGCCAGCAGTGACTATGGCACCATATATTTT
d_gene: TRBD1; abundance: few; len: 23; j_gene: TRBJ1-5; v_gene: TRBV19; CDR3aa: CASRKLKGQGEKSVGSSGRPQHF; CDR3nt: TGTGCCAGTAGGAAACTAAAGGGACAGGGAGAAAAATCCGTCGGCAGCTCTGGTCGGCCCCAGCATTTT
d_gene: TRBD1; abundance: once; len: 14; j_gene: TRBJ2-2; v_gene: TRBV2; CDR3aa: CASRDRANTGELFF; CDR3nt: TGTGCCAGCCGCGACAGGGCGAACACCGGGGAGCTGTTTTTT
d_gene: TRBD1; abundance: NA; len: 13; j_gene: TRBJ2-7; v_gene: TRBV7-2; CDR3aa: CASSKSQGYEQYF; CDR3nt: TGTGCCAGCAGCAAGTCACAGGGGTACGAGCAGTACTTC
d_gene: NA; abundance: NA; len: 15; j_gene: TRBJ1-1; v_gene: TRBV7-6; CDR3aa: CASSLYLRGDAEAFF; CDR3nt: TGTGCCAGCAGCTTATATTTAAGGGGCGACGCTGAAGCTTTCTTT
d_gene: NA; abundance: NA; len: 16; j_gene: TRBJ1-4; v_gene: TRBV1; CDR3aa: CTSSQDRGSLDEKLFF; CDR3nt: TGCACCAGCAGCCAAGATCGGGGTAGTCTTGATGAAAAACTGTTTTTT
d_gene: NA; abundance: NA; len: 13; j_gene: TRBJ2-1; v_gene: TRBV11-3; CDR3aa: CASSSRGSGEQFF; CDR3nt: TGTGCCAGCAGCTCCAGGGGATCTGGCGAGCAGTTCTTC
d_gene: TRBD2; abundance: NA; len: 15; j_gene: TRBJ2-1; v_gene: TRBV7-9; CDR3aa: CASLTSGGAGNEQFF; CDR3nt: TGTGCCAGCCTAACTAGCGGGGGGGCCGGGAATGAGCAGTTCTTC
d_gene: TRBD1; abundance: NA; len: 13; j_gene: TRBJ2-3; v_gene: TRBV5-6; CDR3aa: CASSFDREDTQYF; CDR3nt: TGTGCCAGCAGCTTTGACAGGGAGGATACGCAGTATTTT
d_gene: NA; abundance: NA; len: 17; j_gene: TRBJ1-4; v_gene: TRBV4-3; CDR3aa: CASSRGNSFATNEKLFF; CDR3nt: TGCGCCAGCAGCCGAGGGAACAGTTTCGCAACTAATGAAAAACTGTTTTTT
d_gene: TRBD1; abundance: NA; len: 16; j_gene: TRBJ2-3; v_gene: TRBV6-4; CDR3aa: CASSVTGTGGADTQYF; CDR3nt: TGTGCCAGCAGTGTCACCGGGACAGGGGGCGCAGATACGCAGTATTTT
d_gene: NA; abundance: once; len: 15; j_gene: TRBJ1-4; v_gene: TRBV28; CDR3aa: CASTIGVGLMKKLFF; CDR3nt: TGTGCCAGCACCATAGGGGTGGGGCTAATGAAAAAACTGTTTTTT
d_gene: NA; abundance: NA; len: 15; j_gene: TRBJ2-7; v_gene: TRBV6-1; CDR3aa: CASSEEGAGSYEQYF; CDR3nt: TGTGCCAGCAGTGAAGAAGGGGCCGGATCCTACGAGCAGTACTTC
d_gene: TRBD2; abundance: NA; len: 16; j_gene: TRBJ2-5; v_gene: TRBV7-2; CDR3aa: CASSRASGGAWETQYF; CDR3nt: TGTGCCAGCAGCCGGGCTAGCGGGGGGGCGTGGGAGACCCAGTACTTC
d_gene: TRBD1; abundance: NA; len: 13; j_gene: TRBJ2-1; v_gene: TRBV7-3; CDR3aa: CASSSQQGGEQFF; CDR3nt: TGTGCCAGCAGCTCGCAACAGGGGGGTGAGCAGTTCTTC
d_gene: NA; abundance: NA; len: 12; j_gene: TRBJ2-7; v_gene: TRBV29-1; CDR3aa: CSVRPDSSKQYF; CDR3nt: TGCAGCGTTCGACCGGACAGCTCTAAGCAGTACTTC
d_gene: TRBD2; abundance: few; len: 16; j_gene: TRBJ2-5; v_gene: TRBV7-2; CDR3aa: CASSLDGGGAAETQYF; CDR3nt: TGTGCCAGCAGCTTAGACGGCGGGGGGGCAGCGGAGACCCAGTACTTC
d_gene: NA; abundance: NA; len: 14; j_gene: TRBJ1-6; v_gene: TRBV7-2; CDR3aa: CASSLDRHNSPLHF; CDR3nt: TGTGCCAGCAGTTTGGACAGACATAATTCACCCCTCCACTTT
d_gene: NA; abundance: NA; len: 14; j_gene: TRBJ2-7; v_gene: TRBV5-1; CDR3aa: CASSLGTDTYEQYF; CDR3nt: TGCGCCAGCAGCTTGGGGACGGACACCTACGAGCAGTACTTC
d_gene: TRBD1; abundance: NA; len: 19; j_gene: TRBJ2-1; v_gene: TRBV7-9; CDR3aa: CASSLGDRGVHRSYNEQFF; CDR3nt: TGTGCCAGCAGCTTAGGCGACAGGGGGGTCCATCGCTCCTACAATGAGCAGTTCTTC
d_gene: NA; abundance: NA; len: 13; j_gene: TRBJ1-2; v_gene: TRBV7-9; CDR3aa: CASTNRQDYGYTF; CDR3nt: TGTGCCAGCACGAATCGACAGGACTATGGCTACACCTTC
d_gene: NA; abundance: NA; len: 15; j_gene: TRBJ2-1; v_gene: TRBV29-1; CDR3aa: CSVEDSGLRYNEQFF; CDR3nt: TGCAGCGTTGAAGACTCGGGACTCAGGTACAATGAGCAGTTCTTC
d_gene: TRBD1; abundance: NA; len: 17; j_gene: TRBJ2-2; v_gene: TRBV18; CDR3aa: CASSPDRGLYNTGELFF; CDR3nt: TGTGCCAGCTCACCAGACAGGGGGCTTTATAACACCGGGGAGCTGTTTTTT
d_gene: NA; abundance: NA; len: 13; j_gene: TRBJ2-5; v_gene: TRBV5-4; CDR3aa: CASSLVQKETQYF; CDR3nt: TGTGCCAGCAGCTTGGTACAGAAAGAGACCCAGTACTTC
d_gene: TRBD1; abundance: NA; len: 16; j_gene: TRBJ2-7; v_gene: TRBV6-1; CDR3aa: CASSGGRGTGGFEQYF; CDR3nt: TGTGCCAGCAGTGGGGGTCGGGGGACAGGGGGCTTCGAGCAGTACTTC
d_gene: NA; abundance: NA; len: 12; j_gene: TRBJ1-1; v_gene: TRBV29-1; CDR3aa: CSVDREVSGAFF; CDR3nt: TGCAGCGTTGATCGGGAGGTTTCGGGGGCTTTCTTT
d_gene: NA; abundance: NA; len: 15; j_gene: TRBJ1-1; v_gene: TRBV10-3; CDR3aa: CAISGGGPQVTEAFF; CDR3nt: TGTGCCATCAGTGGGGGGGGACCACAAGTCACTGAAGCTTTCTTT
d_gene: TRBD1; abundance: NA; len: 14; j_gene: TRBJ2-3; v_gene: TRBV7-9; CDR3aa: CASSGTVSTDTQYF; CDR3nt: TGTGCCAGCAGTGGGACAGTTAGCACAGATACGCAGTATTTT
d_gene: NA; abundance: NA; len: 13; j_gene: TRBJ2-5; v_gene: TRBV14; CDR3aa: CASSRDGGETQYF; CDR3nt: TGTGCCAGCAGCCGGGACGGAGGGGAGACCCAGTACTTC
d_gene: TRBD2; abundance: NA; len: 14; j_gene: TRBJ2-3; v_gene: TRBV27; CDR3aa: CASSPRLAGETQYF; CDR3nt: TGTGCCAGCAGTCCTCGACTAGCGGGGGAAACGCAGTATTTT
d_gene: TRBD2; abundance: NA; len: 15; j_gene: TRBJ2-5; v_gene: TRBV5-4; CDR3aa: CASSPIGGGKETQYF; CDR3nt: TGTGCCAGCAGCCCCATCGGGGGGGGGAAAGAGACCCAGTACTTC
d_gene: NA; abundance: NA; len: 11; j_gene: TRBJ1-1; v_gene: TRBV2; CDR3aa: CASKGGAEAFF; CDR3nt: TGTGCCAGCAAAGGGGGAGCTGAAGCTTTCTTT
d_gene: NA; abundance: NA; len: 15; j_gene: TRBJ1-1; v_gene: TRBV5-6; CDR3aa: CASSGTDRLNTEAFF; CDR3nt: TGTGCCAGCAGCGGGACGGACAGATTGAACACTGAAGCTTTCTTT
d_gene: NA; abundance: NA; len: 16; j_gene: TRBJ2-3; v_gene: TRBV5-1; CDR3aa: CASSRDSGGVTDTQYF; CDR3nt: TGCGCCAGCAGCCGGGACTCCGGAGGCGTCACAGATACGCAGTATTTT
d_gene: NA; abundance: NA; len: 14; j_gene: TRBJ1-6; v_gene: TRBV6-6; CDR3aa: CASSYSPVGSPLHF; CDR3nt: TGTGCCAGCAGTTACTCGCCGGTCGGTTCACCCCTCCACTTT
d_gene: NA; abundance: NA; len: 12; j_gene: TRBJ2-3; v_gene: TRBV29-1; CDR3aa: CSVASSTDTQYF; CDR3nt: TGCAGCGTTGCTAGTAGCACAGATACGCAGTATTTT
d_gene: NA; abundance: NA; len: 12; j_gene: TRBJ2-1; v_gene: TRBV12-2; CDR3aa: CASRAVPDEQFF; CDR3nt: TGTGCAAGTCGCGCGGTACCGGATGAGCAGTTCTTC
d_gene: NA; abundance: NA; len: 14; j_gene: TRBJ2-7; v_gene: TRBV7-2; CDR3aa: CASNPGAGAYEQYF; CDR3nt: TGTGCCAGCAACCCGGGGGCGGGAGCCTACGAGCAGTACTTC
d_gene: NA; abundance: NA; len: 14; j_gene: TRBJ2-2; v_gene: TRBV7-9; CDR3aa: CASSLTVNTGELFF; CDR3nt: TGTGCCAGCAGCTTGACAGTTAACACCGGGGAGCTGTTTTTT
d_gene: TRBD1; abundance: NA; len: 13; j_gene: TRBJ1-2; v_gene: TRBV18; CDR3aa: CASSLGQLYGYTF; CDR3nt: TGTGCCAGCTCACTGGGACAGCTATATGGCTACACCTTC
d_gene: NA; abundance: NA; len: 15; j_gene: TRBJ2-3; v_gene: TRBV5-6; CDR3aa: CASSLSPDFTDTQYF; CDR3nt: TGTGCCAGCAGCTTGAGCCCAGACTTCACAGATACGCAGTATTTT
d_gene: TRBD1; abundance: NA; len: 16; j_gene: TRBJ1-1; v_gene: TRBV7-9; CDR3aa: CASSLTGGLVNTEAFF; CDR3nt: TGTGCCAGCAGCTTAACAGGGGGCTTAGTGAACACTGAAGCTTTCTTT
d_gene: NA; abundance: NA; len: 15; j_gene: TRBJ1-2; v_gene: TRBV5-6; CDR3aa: CASSLGINTNYGYTF; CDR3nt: TGTGCCAGCAGCTTGGGAATTAACACTAACTATGGCTACACCTTC
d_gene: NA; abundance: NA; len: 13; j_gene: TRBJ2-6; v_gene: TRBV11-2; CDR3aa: CASRPLGANVLTF; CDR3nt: TGTGCCAGCAGGCCGCTAGGGGCCAACGTCCTGACTTTC
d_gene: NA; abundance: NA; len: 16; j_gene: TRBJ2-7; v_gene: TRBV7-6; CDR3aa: CASSVEGVAGSYEQYF; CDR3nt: TGTGCCAGCAGCGTCGAGGGGGTAGCGGGTTCCTACGAGCAGTACTTC
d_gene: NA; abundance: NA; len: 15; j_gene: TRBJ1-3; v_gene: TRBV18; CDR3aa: CASSPWQRTGNTIYF; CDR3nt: TGTGCCAGCTCACCATGGCAACGTACTGGAAACACCATATATTTT
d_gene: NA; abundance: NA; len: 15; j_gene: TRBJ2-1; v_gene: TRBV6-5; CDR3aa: CASSYDGGGRNEQFF; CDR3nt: TGTGCCAGCAGTTACGATGGGGGGGGGCGGAATGAGCAGTTCTTC
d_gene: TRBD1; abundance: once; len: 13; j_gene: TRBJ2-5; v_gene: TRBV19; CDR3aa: CASSSRDRETQYF; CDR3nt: TGTGCCAGTAGTAGCCGGGACAGGGAGACCCAGTACTTC